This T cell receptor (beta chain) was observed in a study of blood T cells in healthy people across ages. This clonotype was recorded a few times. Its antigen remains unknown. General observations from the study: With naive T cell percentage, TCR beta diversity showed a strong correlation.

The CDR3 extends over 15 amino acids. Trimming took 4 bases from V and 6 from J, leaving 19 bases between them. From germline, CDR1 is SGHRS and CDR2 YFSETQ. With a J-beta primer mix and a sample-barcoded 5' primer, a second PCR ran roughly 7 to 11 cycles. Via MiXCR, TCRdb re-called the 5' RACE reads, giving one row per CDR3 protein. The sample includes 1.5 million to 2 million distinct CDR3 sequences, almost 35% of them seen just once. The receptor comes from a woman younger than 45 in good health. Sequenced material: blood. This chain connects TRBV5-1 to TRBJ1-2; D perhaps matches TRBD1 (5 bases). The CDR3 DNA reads TGCGCCAGCAGCCGCGGATTGGGGCTGGGGGATGGCTACACCTTC. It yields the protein CASSRGLGLGDGYTF.